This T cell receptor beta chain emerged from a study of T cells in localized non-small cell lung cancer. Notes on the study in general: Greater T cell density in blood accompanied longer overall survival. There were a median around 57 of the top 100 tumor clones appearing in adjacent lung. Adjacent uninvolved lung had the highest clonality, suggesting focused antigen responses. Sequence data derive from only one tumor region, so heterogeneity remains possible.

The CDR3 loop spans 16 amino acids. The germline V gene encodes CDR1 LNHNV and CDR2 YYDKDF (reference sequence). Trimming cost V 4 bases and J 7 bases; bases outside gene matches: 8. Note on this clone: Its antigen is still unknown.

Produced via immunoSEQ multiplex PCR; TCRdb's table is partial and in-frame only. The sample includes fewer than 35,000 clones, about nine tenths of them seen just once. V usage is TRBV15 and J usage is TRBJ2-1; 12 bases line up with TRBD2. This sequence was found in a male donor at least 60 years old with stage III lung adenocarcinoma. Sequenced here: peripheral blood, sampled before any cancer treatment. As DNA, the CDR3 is TGTGCCACCAGCAATCTCGGACTAGCGGGACGGAATGAGCAGTTCTTC. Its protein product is CATSNLGLAGRNEQFF.